This record concerns one T cell receptor (beta chain) sequence. This clonotype was counted a few times. Its antigen specificity is not known. Per-base qualities were not stored, and no clone one base away is much larger. The method behind the library was 5' RACE. Sequencing relied on a NextSeq 500. To allow correction of PCR and sequencing errors, the TCR library protocol tagged every TCR cDNA molecule with a unique molecular identifier. As for how the authors treated the data: TCR identification, UMI-based error correction and CDR3 extraction were performed with Decombinator tools. Expanded TCRs were defined as those above a frequency of 2 per 1,000, corresponding to the top 1% of the tumor frequency distribution. Expanded tumor TCRs were classed as regional if statistically deemed absent (corrected P<0.05) from at least one tumor region, otherwise ubiquitous. Rényi diversity was computed with the R vegan package after subsampling each repertoire 100 times to 5,000 TCRs. CDR3 similarity networks were built from amino acid triplet string-kernel similarity, with CDR3s being connected when pairwise similarity was above 0.82. The public reads were reprocessed in TCRdb via fastp at Q25 and MiXCR, keeping in-frame beta chains. Every distinct CDR3 protein forms one entry, paired with its most common genes and DNA. These V and J calls originate from TCRdb's pipeline instead of the authors' own analysis. Present in this sample are 18,000 or so distinct CDR3 sequences, 5.5% to 6.5% of which were seen just once. The ten largest clones capture about 4% of the sample.

The meaning of the sample's time point label: sample taken at primary tumor resection. The donors were fewer than 90 patients from the lung TRACERx cohort who had early-stage, untreated non-small cell lung cancer. For TCR sequencing, whole RNA was extracted from tumor and nontumor lung tissue, or from cryopreserved PBMC samples, and no cell sorting was done. Only patients for whom sufficient RNA was available from at least two tumor regions were selected for TCR sequencing. Before being selected, tumor and adjacent nontumor lung specimens were reviewed by a lung pathologist. These data come from a study of spatial heterogeneity in lung cancer (dated by TCRdb to between 2018 and 2021). Background for the entire study: Beta-chain transcripts were consistently detected in greater numbers than alpha-chain transcripts, which likely reflects a higher abundance of beta-chain transcripts. At surgery, 220 tumor regions, approximately 64 matched nontumor lung samples and more than 50 PBMC samples were TCR-sequenced for both alpha and beta chains. In the raw uncorrected reads, each unique combination of TCR and UMI appeared on average more than ten times. Nonsynonymous mutation counts, determined by whole-exome sequencing of tumor tissue, were related to TCR repertoire features. TCR alpha and beta repertoires were quantitatively compared across multiple tumor regions, matched nontumor lung and blood in non-small cell lung cancer. In tumor regions, TCR transcript counts showed a strong correlation with a T cell transcriptional module score from matched bulk RNA-seq.

Results the study describes overall, beyond this receptor: The tumor nonsynonymous mutation count correlated with the number of expanded alpha and beta TCRs within the tumor. Estimated TCR-seq coverage of tumor T cells was only about 6.5% for alpha chains and roughly 12% for beta chains. Counts of ubiquitous and regional expanded TCRs correlated with counts of ubiquitous and regional nonsynonymous mutations, respectively. Confirming at a functional level the hypothesis that regional TCRs recognize regional mutations was considered to require additional single-cell paired TCR alpha and beta sequencing.

As encoded in the germline V gene (reference sequence), CDR1 is DFQATT while CDR2 is SNEGSKA. V sheds 2 bases and J sheds 2 bases, leaving 16 bases between their ends. The CDR3 has 16 amino acids, counting the end cysteine and phenylalanine. Only CDR3 DNA remains: 48 bases, in frame from the first base. The sample consisted of lung tumor tissue, taken at surgery. The sequence was obtained from a female donor with early-stage non-small cell lung cancer. This sequence uses TRBV20-1 and TRBJ1-3; TRBD1 is a weak D gene call, 5 bases matching. The CDR3 corresponds to CSARSSGRGPGNTIYF. At the DNA level, the sequence is TGCAGTGCTAGAAGTAGTGGCCGGGGCCCTGGAAACACCATATATTTT.